The clone carrying this T cell receptor beta chain has only a few counts. As yet, its antigen is unknown. Germline V gene lookup returns CDR1 SNHLY and CDR2 FYNNEI. V lost 0 bases and J 2 bases, leaving 1 base between the germline ends. This CDR3 spans 12 amino acids. The data were obtained in a study of T cell responses to AZD1222 COVID-19 vaccine. Whole-study findings and limits: Breadth and depth of Spike-specific TCRs rose after two AZD1222 doses. Donors were largely white British and mainly female; clonal diversity was possibly underestimated.

TCRdb's copy holds only in-frame clones and misses some; the assay was immunoSEQ multiplex PCR. This repertoire shows about 160,000 clones, 85% to 90% found once; its top ten account for 4.3%. Second-dose schedules of about 4 or about 12 weeks were combined. Specimen: peripheral blood, collected 28 days after the second AZD1222 dose. The J gene is TRBJ2-5, the V gene TRBV2, with D uncertain. The sequence derives from an adult who received the AZD1222 COVID-19 vaccine. The CDR3 bases are TGTGCCAGCAGTGAAGCGCAAGAGACCCAGTACTTC. It translates to CASSEAQETQYF. Using reference TRBV2 and TRBJ2-5 for the parts outside the CDR3, the full variable domain is EPEVTQTPSHQVTQMGQEVILRCVPISNHLYFYWYRQILGQKVEFLVSFYNNEISEKSEIFDDQFSVERPDGSNFTLKIRSTKLEDSAMYFCASSEAQETQYFGPGTRLLVL.